The rows below give T cell receptor beta chains drawn from one sample of a study of cytomegalovirus exposure and HLA in healthy donors. Here immunoSEQ multiplex PCR was the method, and the copy in TCRdb shows in-frame clones only, minus some. The table records some 110,000 clones, roughly two thirds of them present only once. The specimen sequenced was PBMCs. All receptors derive from a woman aged 25-40 years in good health and CMV-seronegative. Each CDR3 is given with its conserved first and last residue. A D gene is named only where the DNA matches it firmly. Size is stated for part of the rows, as once, few or many counts, or as a class when the clone is expanded.

V	J	size	length	D	CDR3	DNA
TRBV14	TRBJ2-1	.	17	TRBD2	CASSEREGAIFVGEQFF	TGTGCCAGCAGCGAGCGGGAGGGTGCGATTTTTGTTGGTGAGCAGTTCTTC
TRBV11-3	TRBJ2-1	.	13	.	CASSFGTYNEQFF	TGTGCCAGCAGCTTCGGGACCTACAATGAGCAGTTCTTC
TRBV2	TRBJ1-1	.	12	.	CASSVWNTEAFF	TGTGCCAGCAGTGTATGGAACACTGAAGCTTTCTTT
TRBV7-9	TRBJ1-2	.	14	.	CASSLVSGSYGYTF	TGTGCCAGCAGCTTAGTGTCAGGGTCATATGGCTACACCTTC
TRBV19	TRBJ1-2	once	13	TRBD1	CASERTGNYGYTF	TGTGCCAGTGAGAGGACAGGGAACTATGGCTACACCTTC
TRBV28	TRBJ2-1	.	12	.	CASNSGSAEQFF	TGTGCCAGCAATTCCGGCAGCGCCGAGCAGTTCTTC
TRBV7-6	TRBJ2-5	.	13	.	CASSWTAQETQYF	TGTGCCAGCAGCTGGACAGCTCAAGAGACCCAGTACTTC
TRBV6-1	TRBJ2-7	few	15	TRBD1	CATNRDRFLLGEQYF	TGTGCCACAAACCGGGACAGGTTCCTTTTGGGGGAGCAGTACTTC
TRBV5-1	TRBJ2-7	.	19	TRBD1	CASRAGVEGTGDSAYEQYF	TGCGCCAGCAGAGCGGGGGTGGAGGGGACAGGGGATTCCGCCTACGAGCAGTACTTC
TRBV7-3	TRBJ2-1	.	14	.	CASSPNSGVGEQFF	TGTGCCAGCAGCCCCAACTCGGGGGTCGGTGAGCAGTTCTTC
TRBV9	TRBJ2-7	.	16	TRBD2	CASSVGGGRWDYEQYF	TGTGCCAGCAGCGTAGGGGGAGGGAGATGGGACTACGAGCAGTACTTC
TRBV5-4	TRBJ2-1	.	14	.	CASSLGTVDNEQFF	TGTGCCAGCAGCTTGGGGACAGTAGACAATGAGCAGTTCTTC
TRBV7-6	TRBJ2-1	few	16	TRBD2	CASSSVAGGHYNEQFF	TGTGCCAGCAGCTCCGTCGCGGGGGGCCACTACAATGAGCAGTTCTTC
TRBV19	TRBJ2-7	few	14	.	CASSMSQGSHEQYF	TGTGCCAGTAGTATGTCGCAGGGAAGCCACGAGCAGTACTTC
TRBV28	TRBJ2-7	few	14	.	CASNFAGDSYEQYF	TGTGCCAGCAATTTTGCAGGGGACTCCTACGAGCAGTACTTC